Shown below are 15 T cell receptor beta chains from a single sample sequenced in a study of cytomegalovirus exposure and HLA in healthy donors. Amplification used 60 Vbeta primers and 13 Jbeta primers. Assay: immunoSEQ multiplex PCR; the TCRdb copy retains only in-frame clones and omits some. The sample has around 150,000 clones; 80% are singletons. Sequenced input: PBMCs. These receptor sequences come from a man over 45 in good health and CMV-seronegative.

The V call is TRBV9, the J call TRBJ2-7; D is uncertain. V lost 4 bases to trimming and J lost 0 bases, with 11 bases between them. This CDR3 is 14 amino acids long. Per germline, CDR1 SGDLS and CDR2 YYNGEE. The CDR3 DNA reads TGTGCCAGCAGCTCTGATAGCAGCTCCTACGAGCAGTACTTC. This encodes CASSSDSSSYEQYF.

The CDR3 loop is CASSLRSAGANYGYTF. DNA for the CDR3: TGTGCCAGCAGCTTAAGGTCCGCAGGTGCAAACTATGGCTACACCTTC. J is TRBJ1-2 and V is TRBV7-9; D remains unclear. This CDR3 has 16 residues. V was shortened by 2 bases and J by 2 bases, with 15 bases between the two germline ends. The germline gives CDR1 SEHNR, CDR2 FQNEAQ (reference sequence).

This clone was counted a single time. V usage is TRBV11-3 and J usage is TRBJ2-2; TRBD1 is a possible D gene (5 bases). Trimming pared 1 base from V and 3 bases from J, leaving 9 bases between. Germline-derived CDR1 and CDR2 are SGHNT and YENEEA. This CDR3 region has 15 residues. The CDR3 DNA follows: TGTGCCAGCAGCTTAGCTCAGGGTTACACCGGGGAGCTGTTTTTT. It encodes CASSLAQGYTGELFF.

The rearrangement links TRBV28 to TRBJ2-5; TRBD2 matches 12 bases. Trimming at V came to 3 bases and at J to 4 bases, leaving 15 bases not matched to a gene. Germline CDR1 reads MDHEN; CDR2 reads SYDVKM. The CDR3 spans 19 residues. CDR3 residues: CASSFPPGLAGPLRETQYF. CDR3 coding DNA: TGTGCCAGCAGTTTCCCTCCGGGACTAGCGGGCCCTCTACGAGAGACCCAGTACTTC.

In its sample, this clone was seen once. The V and J genes are TRBV6-5 and TRBJ1-5; D ambiguous. Trimming shortened V by 4 bases and J by 1 base, and 8 bases separated the two germline ends. The CDR3 totals 14 residues. The germline gives CDR1 MNHEY, CDR2 SVGAGI. CDR3 DNA: TGTGCCAGCAGTTGGACGGGGAGCAATCAGCCCCAGCATTTT. Protein: CASSWTGSNQPQHF.

The chain employs TRBV7-8 and TRBJ1-5, with a possible D match to TRBD1 (6 bases). Germline V lookup: CDR1 SGHVS, CDR2 FQNEAQ. This CDR3 region has 13 residues. V lost 5 bases and J 5 bases, leaving 10 bases between the germline ends. CDR3 DNA sequence: TGTGCCAGCAGCCACAACAGGGATCAGCCCCAGCATTTT. Protein product: CASSHNRDQPQHF.

In its sample, this clone was seen a few times. The chain uses TRBV5-4 and TRBJ2-7; 8 bases are a match to TRBD1. The germline V gene encodes CDR1 SGHNT and CDR2 YYREEE (reference sequence). J lost 3 bases, V lost 5 bases, and 1 base had no gene match. The CDR3 extends over 12 amino acids. DNA of the CDR3: TGTGCCAGCAGGACAGGGGACTACGAGCAGTACTTC. Encoded protein: CASRTGDYEQYF.

A few counts support this clone. J is TRBJ2-3 and V is TRBV7-2, with 10 bases matching TRBD2. There are 18 residues in the CDR3. V was pared by 4 bases and J by 2 bases, with 12 bases of the junction left unmatched. Germline CDR1 SGHTA, CDR2 FQGNSA. This CDR3 is CASSSPSGGAPPTDTQYF. The CDR3 DNA reads TGTGCCAGCAGCTCCCCCAGCGGGGGGGCCCCCCCCACAGATACGCAGTATTTT.

This clone was detected a few times. This chain joins TRBV2 and TRBJ2-1, with 8 bases fitting TRBD2. This CDR3 spans 15 amino acids. Germline V CDR1 and CDR2: SNHLY, FYNNEI. J was trimmed by 0 bases and V by 3 bases; bases with no gene match: 1. The CDR3 loop is CASSDGLASYNEQFF. The CDR3 region has the DNA TGTGCCAGCAGTGATGGACTAGCCTCCTACAATGAGCAGTTCTTC.

The rearrangement joins TRBV6-1 to TRBJ1-2; TRBD1 agrees at 10 bases. After removal of 7 bases from V and 3 bases from J, the junction contained 8 bases not matched to a gene. The germline V gene encodes CDR1 MNHNS and CDR2 SASEGT. The CDR3 covers 15 residues. CDR3 region: CASIPGQGSYYGYTF. In nucleotides, the CDR3 is TGTGCCAGCATTCCGGGACAGGGGAGTTACTATGGCTACACCTTC.

In DNA, the CDR3 is TGTGCCAGCAGCGGGGAGGCAGGGGGGAATGAGCAGTTCTTC. The encoded protein is CASSGEAGGNEQFF. V usage is TRBV9 and J usage is TRBJ2-1; D may be TRBD1 (7 bases). Trimming cost V 3 bases and J 7 bases, with 14 bases left between them. CDR1 is SGDLS, CDR2 YYNGEE, per germline. There are 14 residues in the CDR3.

The chain couples TRBV10-2 to TRBJ2-7; D might be TRBD1 (6 bases). This CDR3 comprises 15 residues. Germline V gene lookup returns CDR1 WSHSY and CDR2 SAAADI. Trimming removed 3 bases at V and 7 bases at J, with 19 bases between. The CDR3 reads CASSEWDKNTGEQYF. The CDR3 DNA follows: TGCGCCAGCAGTGAATGGGACAAAAATACTGGGGAGCAGTACTTC.

The sample holds a few counts of this clone. This chain connects TRBV7-2 to TRBJ2-5, with 7 bases lining up with TRBD2. This CDR3 spans 13 amino acids. CDR1 SGHTA and CDR2 FQGNSA come from the germline V gene. The J segment lost 5 bases and the V segment lost 4 bases, leaving 4 bases of the junction unmatched. CDR3 DNA sequence: TGTGCCAGCAGCTCGCAGGGAGGGGAGACCCAGTACTTC. Translation gives CASSSQGGETQYF.

This clone was detected once. The chain combines TRBV4-2 with TRBJ1-4; D remains ambiguous. Trimming cost V 4 bases and J 6 bases, with 15 bases left between them. The CDR3 spans 15 residues. Germline V gene sequence: CDR1 LGHNA, CDR2 YNFKEQ. CDR3 nucleotides: TGTGCCAGCAGCCCACGGGAACTGGGGTATGAAAAACTGTTTTTT. Its translation is CASSPRELGYEKLFF.

The chain couples TRBV6-1 to TRBJ1-4, with D perhaps matching TRBD1 (5 bases). The CDR3 contains 14 residues. The V end was cut by 4 bases, the J end by 4 bases, with 10 bases between. Germline-derived CDR1 and CDR2 are MNHNS and SASEGT. The DNA for the CDR3 is TGTGCCAGCAGTGCCAGGGCAAATAATGAAAAACTGTTTTTT. Protein sequence: CASSARANNEKLFF.